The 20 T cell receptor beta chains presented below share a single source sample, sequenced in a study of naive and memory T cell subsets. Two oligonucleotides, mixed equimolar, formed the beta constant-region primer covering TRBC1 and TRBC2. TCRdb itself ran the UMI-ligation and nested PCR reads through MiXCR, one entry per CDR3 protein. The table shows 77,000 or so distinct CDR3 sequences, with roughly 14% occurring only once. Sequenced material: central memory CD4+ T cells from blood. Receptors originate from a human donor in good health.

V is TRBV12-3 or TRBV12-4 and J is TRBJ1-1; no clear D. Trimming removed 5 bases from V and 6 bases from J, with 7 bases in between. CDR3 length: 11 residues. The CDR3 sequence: CASSRYAEAFF. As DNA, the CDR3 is TGTGCCAGCAGTCGATACGCTGAAGCTTTCTTT.

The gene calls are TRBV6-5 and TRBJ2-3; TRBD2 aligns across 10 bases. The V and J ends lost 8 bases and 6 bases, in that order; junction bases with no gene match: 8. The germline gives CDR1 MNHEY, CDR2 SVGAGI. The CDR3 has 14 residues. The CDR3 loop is CASGTSGEGDTQYF. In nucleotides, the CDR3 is TGTGCCAGCGGTACTAGCGGGGAGGGGGATACGCAGTATTTT.

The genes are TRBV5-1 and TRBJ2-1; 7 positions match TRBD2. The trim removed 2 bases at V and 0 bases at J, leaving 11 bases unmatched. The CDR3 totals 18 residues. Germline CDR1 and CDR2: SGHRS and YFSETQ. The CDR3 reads CASSFDLLATSSYNEQFF. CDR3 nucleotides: TGCGCCAGCAGCTTTGATTTACTAGCGACAAGCTCCTACAATGAGCAGTTCTTC. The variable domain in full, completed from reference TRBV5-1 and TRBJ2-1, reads KAGVTQTPRYLIKTRGQQVTLSCSPISGHRSVSWYQQTPGQGLQFLFEYFSETQRNKGNFPGRFSGRQFSNSRSEMNVSTLELGDSALYLCASSFDLLATSSYNEQFFGPGTRLTVL.

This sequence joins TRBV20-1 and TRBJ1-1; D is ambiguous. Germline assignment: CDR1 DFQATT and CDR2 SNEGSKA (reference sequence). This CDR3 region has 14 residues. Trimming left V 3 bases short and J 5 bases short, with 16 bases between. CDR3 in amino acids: CSASSSGLGTEAFF. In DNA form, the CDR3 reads TGCAGTGCTAGTTCCTCTGGGTTGGGGACTGAAGCTTTCTTT.

CDR3 DNA sequence: TGTGCCATCAGTGACTGGACTAGCGGGACGGATACGCAGTATTTT. Its translation is CAISDWTSGTDTQYF. The genes are TRBV10-3 and TRBJ2-3, with TRBD2 matching 12 bases. The CDR3 is made up of 15 amino acids. V was clipped by 3 bases and J by 6 bases; unmatched bases: 4. Germline assignment: CDR1 ENHRY and CDR2 SYGVKD.

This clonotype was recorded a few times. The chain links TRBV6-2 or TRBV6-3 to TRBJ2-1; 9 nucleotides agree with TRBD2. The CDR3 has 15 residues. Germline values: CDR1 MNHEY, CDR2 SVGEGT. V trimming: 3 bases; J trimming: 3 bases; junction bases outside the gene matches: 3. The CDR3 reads CASSYGSGGYNEQFF. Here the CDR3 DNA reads TGTGCCAGCAGTTATGGTAGCGGGGGCTACAATGAGCAGTTCTTC.

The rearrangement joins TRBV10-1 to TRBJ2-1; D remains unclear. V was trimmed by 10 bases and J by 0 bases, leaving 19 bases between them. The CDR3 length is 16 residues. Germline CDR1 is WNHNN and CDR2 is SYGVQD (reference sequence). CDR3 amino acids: CAINPRQVVSYNEQFF. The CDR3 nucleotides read TGCGCCATCAACCCTCGCCAGGTGGTCTCCTACAATGAGCAGTTCTTC.

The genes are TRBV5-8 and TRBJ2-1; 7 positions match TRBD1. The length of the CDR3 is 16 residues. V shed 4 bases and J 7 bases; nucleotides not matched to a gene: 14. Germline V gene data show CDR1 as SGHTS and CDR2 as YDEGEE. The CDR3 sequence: CASSPQRRTGINEQFF. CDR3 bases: TGTGCCAGCAGCCCCCAACGAAGGACAGGAATTAATGAGCAGTTCTTC.

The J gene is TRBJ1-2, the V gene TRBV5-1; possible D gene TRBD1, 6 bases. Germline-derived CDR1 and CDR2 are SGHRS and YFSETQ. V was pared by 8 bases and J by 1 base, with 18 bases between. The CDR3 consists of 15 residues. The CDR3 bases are TGCGCCAGTTCCACCGGGACACCCAGTAACTATGGCTACACCTTC. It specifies CASSTGTPSNYGYTF.

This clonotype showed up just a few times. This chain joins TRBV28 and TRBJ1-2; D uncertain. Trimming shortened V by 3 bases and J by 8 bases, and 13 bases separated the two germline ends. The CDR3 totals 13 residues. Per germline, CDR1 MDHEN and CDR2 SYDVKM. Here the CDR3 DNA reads TGTGCCAGCAGTTTGGAAGCAGGCCGGGGCTACACCTTC. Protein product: CASSLEAGRGYTF.

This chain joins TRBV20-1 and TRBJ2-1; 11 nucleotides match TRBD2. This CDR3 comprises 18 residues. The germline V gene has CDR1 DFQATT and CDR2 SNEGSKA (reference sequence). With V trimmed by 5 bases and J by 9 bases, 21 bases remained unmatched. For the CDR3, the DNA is TGCAGTGCTCGCACTAGCGGGGGAAGGAAAATCCCTCTGGGTGAGCAGTTCTTC. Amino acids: CSARTSGGRKIPLGEQFF.

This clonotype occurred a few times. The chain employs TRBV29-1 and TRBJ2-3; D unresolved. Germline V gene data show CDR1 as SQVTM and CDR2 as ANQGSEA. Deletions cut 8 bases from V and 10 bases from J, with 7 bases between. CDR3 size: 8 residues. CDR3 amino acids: CSSEAQYF. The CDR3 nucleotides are TGCAGCTCTGAGGCGCAGTATTTT.

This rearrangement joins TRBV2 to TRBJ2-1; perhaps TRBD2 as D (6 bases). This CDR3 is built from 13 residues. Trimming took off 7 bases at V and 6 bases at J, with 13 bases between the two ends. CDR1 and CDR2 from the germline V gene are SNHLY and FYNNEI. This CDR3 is CASTVAASNEQFF. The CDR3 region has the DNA TGTGCCAGCACGGTAGCGGCATCCAATGAGCAGTTCTTC. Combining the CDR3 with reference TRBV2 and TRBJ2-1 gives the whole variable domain EPEVTQTPSHQVTQMGQEVILRCVPISNHLYFYWYRQILGQKVEFLVSFYNNEISEKSEIFDDQFSVERPDGSNFTLKIRSTKLEDSAMYFCASTVAASNEQFFGPGTRLTVL.

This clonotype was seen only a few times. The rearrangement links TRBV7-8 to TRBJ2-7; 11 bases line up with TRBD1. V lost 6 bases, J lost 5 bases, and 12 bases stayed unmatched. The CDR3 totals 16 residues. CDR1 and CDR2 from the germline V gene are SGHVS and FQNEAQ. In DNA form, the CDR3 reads TGTGCCAGCAGTGTTGGCGAAAGGACAGGGGGCCACGAGCAGTACTTC. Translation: CASSVGERTGGHEQYF.

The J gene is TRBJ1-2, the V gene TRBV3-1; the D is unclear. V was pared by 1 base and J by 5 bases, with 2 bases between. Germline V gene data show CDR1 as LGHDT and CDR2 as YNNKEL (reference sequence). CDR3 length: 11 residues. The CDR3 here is CASSQVYGYTF. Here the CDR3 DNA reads TGTGCCAGCAGCCAAGTATATGGCTACACCTTC.

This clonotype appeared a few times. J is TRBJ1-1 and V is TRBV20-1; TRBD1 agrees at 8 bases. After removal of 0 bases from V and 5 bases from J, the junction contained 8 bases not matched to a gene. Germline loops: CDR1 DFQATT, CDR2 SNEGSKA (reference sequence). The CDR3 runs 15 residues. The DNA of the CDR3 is TGCAGTGCTAGAGAGCCAGGACAGGGAGGGACTGAAGCTTTCTTT. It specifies CSAREPGQGGTEAFF.

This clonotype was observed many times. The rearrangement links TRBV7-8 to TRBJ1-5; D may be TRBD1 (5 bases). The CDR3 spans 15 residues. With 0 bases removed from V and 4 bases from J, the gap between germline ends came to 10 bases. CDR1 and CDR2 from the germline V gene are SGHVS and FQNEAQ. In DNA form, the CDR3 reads TGTGCCAGCAGCTTAGCGCCAGGGAAGAATCAGCCCCAGCATTTT. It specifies CASSLAPGKNQPQHF.

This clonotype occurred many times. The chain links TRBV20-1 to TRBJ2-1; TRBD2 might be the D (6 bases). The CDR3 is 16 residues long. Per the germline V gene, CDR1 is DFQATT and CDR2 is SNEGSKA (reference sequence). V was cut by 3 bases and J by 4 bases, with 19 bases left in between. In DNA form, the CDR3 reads TGCAGTGCTAGTAAGGTGGGAGGAGGCGGGTACAATGAGCAGTTCTTC. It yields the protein CSASKVGGGGYNEQFF.

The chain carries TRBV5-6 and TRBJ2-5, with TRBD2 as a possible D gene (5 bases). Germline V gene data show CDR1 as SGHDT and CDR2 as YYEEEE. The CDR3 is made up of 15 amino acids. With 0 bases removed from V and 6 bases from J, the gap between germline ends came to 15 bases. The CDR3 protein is CASSLDERASKTQYF. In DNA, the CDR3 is TGTGCCAGCAGCTTGGACGAGAGGGCTAGTAAGACCCAGTACTTC.

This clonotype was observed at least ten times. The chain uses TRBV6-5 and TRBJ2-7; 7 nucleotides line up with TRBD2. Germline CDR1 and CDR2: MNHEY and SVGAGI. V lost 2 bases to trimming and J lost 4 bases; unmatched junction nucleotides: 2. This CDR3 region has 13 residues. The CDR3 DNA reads TGTGCCAGCAGTTACGCGGGAGTGTACGAGCAGTACTTC. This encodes CASSYAGVYEQYF.